One sample yielded the 18 T cell receptor beta chains listed below, sequenced in a study of T-cell reconstitution after alpha-beta-depleted transplantation in children. Construction of the TCRbeta library involved unique molecular identifiers. TCRdb reprocessed the PCR reads via MiXCR and lists one record per CDR3 protein. The sample gives 120,000 or so distinct CDR3 sequences, about 21% of which show up once; roughly 10% is in the top ten. Here the sequenced sample was PBMCs, mostly from graft donor cells, taken 180 days after TCRalphabeta/CD19-depleted stem cell transplant. These receptors were taken from a male patient aged 2 to 9 who had a stem cell transplant for chronic granulomatous disease, so the T cells may come from the graft donor.

The J gene is TRBJ1-2, the V gene TRBV12-3 or TRBV12-4; D gene uncertain. The CDR3 length is 12 residues. Trimming left V 3 bases short and J 2 bases short, with 4 bases between. This chain's CDR3 is CASSFGNYGYTF. Here the CDR3 DNA reads TGTGCCAGCAGTTTTGGCAACTATGGCTACACCTTC.

This clonotype has at least ten counts. The gene calls are TRBV12-3 or TRBV12-4 and TRBJ1-5; D is unresolved. The CDR3 covers 12 residues. The ends were cut back, 7 bases at V and 4 bases at J, with 8 bases in the middle. CDR3 loop: CASKSGNQPQHF. The CDR3 bases are TGTGCCAGCAAATCGGGGAATCAGCCCCAGCATTTT.

This clonotype was detected ten times or more. DNA for the CDR3: TGTGCCAGCAGTTACTGGACAGGGCACACCGGGGAGCTGTTTTTT. It specifies CASSYWTGHTGELFF. The V call is TRBV6-5, the J call TRBJ2-2; TRBD1 matches 8 bases. The CDR3 extends over 15 amino acids. The junction had 1 base not matched to a gene; V was cut back by 1 base and J by 3 bases. CDR1 is MNHEY and CDR2 is SVGAGI in the germline V gene.

This clonotype was observed many times. This rearrangement joins TRBV6-1 to TRBJ1-1; D not certain. Germline V gene lookup returns CDR1 MNHNS and CDR2 SASEGT. Trimming took 6 bases from V and 1 from J, leaving 15 bases between them. The CDR3 is 15 residues long. The CDR3, as DNA: TGTGCCAGCAGGAGAGGGCTTAACAGGAACACTGAAGCTTTCTTT. It encodes CASRRGLNRNTEAFF.

The chain links TRBV5-6 to TRBJ2-1; no firm D call. Germline lookup yields CDR1 SGHDT and CDR2 YYEEEE. The CDR3 contains 14 residues. V dropped 1 base and J dropped 2 bases, with 7 bases sitting between them. CDR3 coding DNA: TGTGCCAGCAGCTTGACTCCGGCCTACAATGAGCAGTTCTTC. Translating it yields CASSLTPAYNEQFF.

In its sample, this clonotype was seen many times. This chain joins TRBV18 and TRBJ2-7; D not certain. The CDR3 consists of 14 residues. The V end was cut by 6 bases, the J end by 4 bases, with 16 bases between. Germline CDR1 reads KGHSH; CDR2 reads LQKENI. In DNA form, the CDR3 reads TGTGCCAGCTCCCAGGATTTATCCTGGTACGAGCAGTACTTC. Its protein is CASSQDLSWYEQYF.

This clonotype was counted between two and nine times. The J gene is TRBJ2-4, the V gene TRBV20-1, with D possibly matching TRBD1 (6 bases). The V end was cut by 4 bases, the J end by 4 bases, with 17 bases between. CDR1 is DFQATT, CDR2 SNEGSKA, per germline (reference sequence). The CDR3 totals 15 residues. The DNA of the CDR3 is TGCAGTGCTACCGACGGAGAGGGGACAAAAAACATTCAGTACTTC. Protein: CSATDGEGTKNIQYF.

This clonotype occurred a few times. The chain recombines TRBV7-1 with TRBJ1-6, with TRBD1 identical over 7 bases. TRBV7-1 is an ORF; its function is uncertain. The CDR3 is 24 amino acids. The trim removed 3 bases at V and 0 bases at J, leaving 26 bases unmatched. As DNA, the CDR3 is TGTGCCAGCAGCTCGAATGACAGGGCGAAGCCCTCTTCTGCATCAAGCTCCTATAATTCACCCCTCCACTTT. Protein: CASSSNDRAKPSSASSSYNSPLHF.

This clonotype has a count of ten or more. The V and J genes are TRBV11-3 and TRBJ2-3, with a tentative D call TRBD2 (5 bases). The V gene lost 5 bases and the J gene lost 6 bases, with 12 bases spanning the gap. CDR1 and CDR2 (germline): SGHNT, YENEEA. The CDR3 consists of 13 residues. For the CDR3, the DNA is TGTGCCAGCAGCCTCCATCAGCGGGATACGCAGTATTTT. It encodes CASSLHQRDTQYF.

The sample holds a few counts of this clonotype. The chain recombines TRBV5-1 with TRBJ1-4, with no clear D. The CDR3 has 14 residues. Germline-derived CDR1 and CDR2 are SGHRS and YFSETQ. Between the trimmed V and J ends, which lost 5 bases and 5 bases, there was a span of 13 bases. This chain's CDR3 is CASSTGRKNEKLFF. CDR3 sequence (DNA): TGCGCCAGCAGTACCGGACGGAAGAATGAAAAACTGTTTTTT.

This chain links TRBV7-8 with TRBJ1-5, with D uncertain. CDR3 length equals 20 residues. Germline V gives CDR1 SGHVS, CDR2 FQNEAQ. Trimming shortened V by 6 bases and J by 0 bases, and 27 bases separated the two germline ends. The CDR3 DNA reads TGTGCCAGCAGTTTACGCCAGGCCGCCATTGGGGAGGGTAGCAATCAGCCCCAGCATTTT. As protein: CASSLRQAAIGEGSNQPQHF.

This clonotype was recorded many times. Written as DNA, the CDR3 is TGTGCCAGCAGTTTCCGGCAGGGATACAATGAGCAGTTCTTC. It is translated as CASSFRQGYNEQFF. J is TRBJ2-1 and V is TRBV12-3 or TRBV12-4, with D tentatively TRBD1 (5 bases). V was pared by 3 bases and J by 4 bases, with 10 bases between. CDR3 length: 14 residues.

This clonotype showed up many times. This chain connects TRBV5-1 to TRBJ2-5, with TRBD2 as a possible D gene (7 bases). CDR1 SGHRS and CDR2 YFSETQ come from the germline V gene. CDR3 length equals 14 residues. Deletions cut 2 bases from V and 4 bases from J, with 12 bases between. The CDR3 region has the DNA TGCGCCAGCAGCTTCGAGGGGGGGCGAGAGACCCAGTACTTC. This translates into CASSFEGGRETQYF.

The chain employs TRBV20-1 and TRBJ2-1; the match to TRBD2 covers 8 bases. Germline assignment: CDR1 DFQATT and CDR2 SNEGSKA (reference sequence). V trimming: 2 bases; J trimming: 5 bases; junction bases outside the gene matches: 14. The CDR3 covers 17 residues. The CDR3 DNA reads TGCAGTGCTAGACCTCTCCTAAGGGAACTAGCGGACAATGAGCAGTTCTTC. It codes for CSARPLLRELADNEQFF.

This clonotype was seen at least ten times. The chain links TRBV29-1 to TRBJ2-1, with 12 nucleotides matching TRBD2. The J segment lost 4 bases and the V segment lost 7 bases, leaving 20 bases of the junction unmatched. The CDR3 has 19 amino acids. Germline V CDR1 and CDR2: SQVTM, ANQGSEA. CDR3: CSAVPGPSGRAQRYNEQFF. The CDR3 region has the DNA TGCAGCGCCGTCCCCGGGCCTAGCGGGAGGGCCCAGAGGTACAATGAGCAGTTCTTC.

This clonotype was recorded many times. This chain uses TRBV6-5 with TRBJ1-1; D unresolved. The V end was cut by 6 bases, the J end by 4 bases, with 15 bases between. This CDR3 comprises 14 residues. Germline CDR1 is MNHEY and CDR2 is SVGAGI. The CDR3 sequence is CASRIRVEGTEAFF. CDR3 nucleotide sequence: TGTGCCAGCAGAATCAGAGTAGAGGGCACTGAAGCTTTCTTT.

J is TRBJ2-1 and V is TRBV12-3 or TRBV12-4; a weak D match, TRBD1 (5 bases). This CDR3 contains 12 residues. V was cut by 3 bases and J by 6 bases, with 6 bases left in between. CDR3 DNA sequence: TGTGCCAGCAGTTTGGGGCTCAATGAGCAGTTCTTC. Amino acids: CASSLGLNEQFF.

This clonotype was seen many times. J is TRBJ1-1 and V is TRBV9; D not certain. V was clipped by 4 bases and J by 2 bases, with 9 bases between them. CDR1 SGDLS and CDR2 YYNGEE come from the germline V gene. The CDR3 runs 13 residues. Here the CDR3 DNA reads TGTGCCAGCAGCTCACTAACAAACACTGAAGCTTTCTTT. Residues: CASSSLTNTEAFF.